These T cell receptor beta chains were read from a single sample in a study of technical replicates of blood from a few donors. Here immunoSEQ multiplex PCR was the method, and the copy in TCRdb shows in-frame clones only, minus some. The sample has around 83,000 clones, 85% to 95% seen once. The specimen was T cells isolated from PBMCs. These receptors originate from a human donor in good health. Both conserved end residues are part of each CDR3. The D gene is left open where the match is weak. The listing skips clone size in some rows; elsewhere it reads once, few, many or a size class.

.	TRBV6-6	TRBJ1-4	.	TGTGCCAGCATAAGAGGCGCGGGTGAAAAACTGTTTTTT	CASIRGAGEKLFF
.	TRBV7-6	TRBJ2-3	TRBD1	TGTGCCAGCAGCTTCAGTTACAGGGGTTCGGATACGCAGTATTTT	CASSFSYRGSDTQYF
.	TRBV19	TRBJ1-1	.	TGTGCCAGTCGATTAGGAGTTAACACTGAAGCTTTCTTT	CASRLGVNTEAFF
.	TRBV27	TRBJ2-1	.	TGTGCCAGCGCACACAGGGAGGGCTCCTACAATGAGCAGTTCTTC	CASAHREGSYNEQFF
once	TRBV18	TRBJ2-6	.	TGTGCCAGCTCACCAAGGGGCAACGTCCTGACTTTC	CASSPRGNVLTF
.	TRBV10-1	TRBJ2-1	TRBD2	TGCGCCAGCAGTGAGGCGGGAGGGGGTCTGGATGAGCAGTTCTTC	CASSEAGGGLDEQFF
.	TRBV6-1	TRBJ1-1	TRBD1	TGTGCCAGCAGAATACAACAGGGGGACACTGAAGCTTTCTTT	CASRIQQGDTEAFF
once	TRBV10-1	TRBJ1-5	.	TGCGCCAGCAGTGAGGAGACAGATAGCAATCAGCCCCAGCATTTT	CASSEETDSNQPQHF
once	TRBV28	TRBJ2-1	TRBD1	TGTGCCAGCAGTTTGGGACAGGGATTTAATGAGCAGTTCTTC	CASSLGQGFNEQFF
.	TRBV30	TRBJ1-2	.	TGTGCCTGGAGTATAGACAGGTGGGGCTACACCTTC	CAWSIDRWGYTF
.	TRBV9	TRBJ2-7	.	TGTGCCAGCAGCGTAGGCGGGGTAGCCTACGAGCAGTACTTC	CASSVGGVAYEQYF
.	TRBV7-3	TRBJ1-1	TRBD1	TGTGCCAGCAGCTTGGACAGGCTGAACACTGAAGCTTTCTTT	CASSLDRLNTEAFF
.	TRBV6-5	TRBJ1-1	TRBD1	TGTGCCAGCAGAAGGGACAGGGAGAGCACTGAAGCTTTCTTT	CASRRDRESTEAFF
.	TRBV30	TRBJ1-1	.	TGTGCCTGGAGTCCCCAGGGTCCCACTGAAGCTTTCTTT	CAWSPQGPTEAFF
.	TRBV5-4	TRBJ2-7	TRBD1	TGTGCCAGCAGCCCCGAGGGGACAGGGCCCTACGAGCAGTACTTC	CASSPEGTGPYEQYF
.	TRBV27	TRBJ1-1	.	TGTGCCAGCAGTTTAGGGCGGAACACTGAAGCTTTCTTT	CASSLGRNTEAFF
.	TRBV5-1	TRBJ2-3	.	TGCGCCAGCAGAATGTGGGAGAGTGCAGATACGCAGTATTTT	CASRMWESADTQYF
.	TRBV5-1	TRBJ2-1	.	TGCGCCAGCAGCTTGGGTGGGAGACCGGCGGCCGATGAGCAGTTCTTC	CASSLGGRPAADEQFF
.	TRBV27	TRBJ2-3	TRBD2	TGTGCCAGCAGTTTATTGGGCGGGAGGGCGACAGATACGCAGTATTTT	CASSLLGGRATDTQYF
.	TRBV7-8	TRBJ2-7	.	TGTGCCAGCAGCTTGGCCAGGGGAAATTCCTACGAGCAGTACTTC	CASSLARGNSYEQYF
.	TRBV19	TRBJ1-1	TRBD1	TGTGCCAGTAGTATAGATGGACAGGTTTACACTGAAGCTTTCTTT	CASSIDGQVYTEAFF
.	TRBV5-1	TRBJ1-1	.	TGCGCCAGCAGCTTAGGGGCAGGCGGGAACACTGAAGCTTTCTTT	CASSLGAGGNTEAFF
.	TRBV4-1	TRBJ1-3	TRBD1	TGCGCCAGCAGCCAAGTTAACAGGGGCTGGGGAAACACCATATATTTT	CASSQVNRGWGNTIYF
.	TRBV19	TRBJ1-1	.	TGTGCCAGTAGTCTCCTGGCAGGGAACACTGAAGCTTTCTTT	CASSLLAGNTEAFF
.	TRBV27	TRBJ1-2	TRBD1	TGTGCCAGCAGTTTTGGGACAGGGAACGGCTACACCTTC	CASSFGTGNGYTF
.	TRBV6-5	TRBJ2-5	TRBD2	TGTGCCACCTTCAGCGGGAGGGCATTGGAGACCCAGTACTTC	CATFSGRALETQYF
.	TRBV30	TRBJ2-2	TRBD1	TGTGCCTGGGGTAACACAGGGGCCGGGGAGCTGTTTTTT	CAWGNTGAGELFF
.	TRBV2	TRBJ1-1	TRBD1	TGTGCCAGCAGTGAATATGGGACAGAGAACACTGAAGCTTTCTTT	CASSEYGTENTEAFF
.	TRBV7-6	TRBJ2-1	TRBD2	TGTGCCAGCAGCTTAGCCCCGGGACTAGCGGGAGTCTATGAGCAGTTCTTC	CASSLAPGLAGVYEQFF
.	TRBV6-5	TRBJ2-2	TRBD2	TGTGCCAGCAGTTTAGCGGGAGCGGCCGGGGAGCTGTTTTTT	CASSLAGAAGELFF
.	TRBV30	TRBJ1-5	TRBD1	TGTGCCTGGAGTGCTAATCGACAGGGGGCTAGGCGCCAGCCCCAGCATTTT	CAWSANRQGARRQPQHF
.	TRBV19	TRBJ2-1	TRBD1	TGTGCCAGTAAAAAGGACAGGGAGTCTCTCAATGAGCAGTTCTTC	CASKKDRESLNEQFF
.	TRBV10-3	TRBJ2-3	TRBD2	TGTGCCATCAGTGAGTCTGCGGGAGACACAGATACGCAGTATTTT	CAISESAGDTDTQYF
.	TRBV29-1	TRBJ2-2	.	TGCAGCGTTCTAGAGATGAAAGGGGAGCTGTTTTTT	CSVLEMKGELFF
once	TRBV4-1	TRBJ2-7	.	TGCGCCAGCAGCCAAGACACCGGTCTCCTAATGGCCTACGAGCAGTACTTC	CASSQDTGLLMAYEQYF
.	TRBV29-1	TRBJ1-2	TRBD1	TGCAGCGTTGAAGAAATGGACAGGTGGGGTGGCTACACCTTC	CSVEEMDRWGGYTF
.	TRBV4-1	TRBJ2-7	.	TGCGCCAGCAGCCAAGATCCATATAGAACTAGCCGATTCTACGAGCAGTACTTC	CASSQDPYRTSRFYEQYF
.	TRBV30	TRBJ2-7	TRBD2	TGTGCCTGGAGTGTCTCGGCGGGAGTACTCAACGAGCAGTACTTC	CAWSVSAGVLNEQYF
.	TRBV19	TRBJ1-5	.	TGTGCCAGTAGTGGGGCGGCCCAGCCCCAGCATTTT	CASSGAAQPQHF
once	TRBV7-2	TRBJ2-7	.	TGTGCCAGCATTTATAACAGGGACTCCTACGAGCAGTACTTC	CASIYNRDSYEQYF